The present T cell receptor (beta chain) was sequenced within a study of PD-1 blockade in classical Hodgkin lymphoma. CDR1 and CDR2 from the germline V gene are SGHTA and FQGNSA. This CDR3 has 16 residues. J lost 5 bases, V lost 4 bases, and 9 bases had no gene match. All trial patients relapsed after autologous stem cell transplantation. This table comes from immunoSEQ multiplex PCR, and its TCRdb copy is limited to in-frame clones, with some not included. The table records approximately 60,000 clones, more than 70% of them present only once. This chain links TRBV7-2 with TRBJ2-7, with 12 positions matching TRBD2. The sequence was collected from a human donor with classical Hodgkin lymphoma. The specimen comprised peripheral blood mononuclear cells (PBMCs), sampled at baseline. The CDR3 is CASSSLGLAGADEQYF. The CDR3, as DNA: TGTGCCAGCAGCTCACTGGGACTAGCGGGTGCGGACGAGCAGTACTTC.